Below, 10 T cell receptor beta chains from the same sample are listed, as sequenced in a study of vaccination effects on CD4 cells after COVID-19. Sequencing in the ViraFEST assay came after antigen-specific CD4+ T cells had been expanded with viral peptide pools, which were used to stimulate PBMC. It was after roughly ten days of culture that CD4+ T cells were isolated. Of the BNT162b2 and mRNA-1273 vaccines, participants received two doses of one or the other. Here immunoSEQ multiplex PCR was the method, and the copy in TCRdb shows in-frame clones only, minus some. The sample has around 46,000 clones, around 74% seen once; the top ten hold approximately 15%. For these TCRs, the target antigens are not known. The sequences come from CD4+ T cells from PBMCs cultured with HCoV-OC43 spike peptides, collected after COVID-19 vaccination. Subset noted: HCoV-OC43 spike overlapping peptide pool stimulation. These receptor sequences come from a human donor who received a COVID-19 vaccine.

The V and J genes are TRBV6-5 and TRBJ1-1; D is undetermined. Germline V gene lookup returns CDR1 MNHEY and CDR2 SVGAGI. This CDR3 is 14 amino acids long. Trimming removed 7 bases from V and 5 bases from J, with 17 bases in between. For the CDR3, the DNA is TGTGCCAGCACCTTGGACCATTTTGGAACTGAAGCTTTCTTT. Protein product: CASTLDHFGTEAFF.

The chain is built from TRBV11-2 and TRBJ1-5, with no clear D. Germline CDR1 and CDR2: SGHAT and FQNNGV. The CDR3 has 13 residues. V was cut by 5 bases and J by 4 bases, with 9 bases left in between. Here the CDR3 reads CASSPTWNQPQHF. CDR3 DNA: TGTGCCAGCAGCCCAACGTGGAATCAGCCCCAGCATTTT.

V usage is TRBV11-1 and J usage is TRBJ1-2; maybe TRBD1 (5 bases). The germline gives CDR1 SGHAT, CDR2 FQDESV (reference sequence). CDR3 length: 15 amino acids. The V and J ends lost 5 bases and 4 bases respectively, with 17 bases between them. Here the CDR3 DNA reads TGTGCCAGCAGCCCTAGGCCCGACAGCCGCTATGGCTACACCTTC. It specifies CASSPRPDSRYGYTF.

J is TRBJ2-2 and V is TRBV18; D is perhaps TRBD2 (6 bases). V was pared by 3 bases and J by 1 base, with 12 bases between. Germline V CDR1 and CDR2: KGHSH, LQKENI. The CDR3 consists of 16 residues. The CDR3 loop is CASSPRGRWNTGELFF. DNA of the CDR3: TGTGCCAGCTCACCTCGGGGGAGGTGGAACACCGGGGAGCTGTTTTTT.

This clone was picked up a small number of times. The V gene is TRBV2, the J gene TRBJ2-7; no firm D call. The CDR3 loop spans 13 amino acids. Trimming removed 3 bases from V and 3 bases from J, with 9 bases in between. CDR1 and CDR2 (germline): SNHLY, FYNNEI. CDR3 DNA sequence: TGTGCCAGCAGTGAGCAGGCTAACTACGAGCAGTACTTC. Its translation is CASSEQANYEQYF.

The chain recombines TRBV7-8 with TRBJ2-1, with TRBD2 matching over 12 bases. The CDR3 consists of 22 residues. The ends lost 4 bases at V and 0 bases at J; junction bases unmatched: 19. Germline V lookup: CDR1 SGHVS, CDR2 FQNEAQ. The CDR3 nucleotides read TGTGCCAGCAGCTCCAAGCCTCCGACTAGCGGGGGCCCCTCGAGCTCCTACAATGAGCAGTTCTTC. Residues: CASSSKPPTSGGPSSSYNEQFF.

The chain is built from TRBV5-6 and TRBJ1-5, with D perhaps matching TRBD1 (5 bases). CDR1 is SGHDT and CDR2 is YYEEEE in the germline V gene. The CDR3 extends over 15 amino acids. V gave up 3 bases and J gave up 0 bases, with 10 bases separating them. As DNA, the CDR3 is TGTGCCAGCAGCTGGACACTTTATAGCAATCAGCCCCAGCATTTT. Translating it yields CASSWTLYSNQPQHF.

This clone was counted once. The chain combines TRBV15 with TRBJ2-7, with 13 bases lining up with TRBD2. The CDR3 is made up of 17 amino acids. V lost 5 bases and J lost 0; bases outside the gene matches: 7. Germline V gene sequence: CDR1 LNHNV, CDR2 YYDKDF (reference sequence). In DNA, the CDR3 is TGTGCCACCAGCGGAGGGACTAGCGGGACCCTCTCCTACGAGCAGTACTTC. The encoded protein is CATSGGTSGTLSYEQYF.

This clone was detected a few times. This chain links TRBV27 with TRBJ2-5; 9 positions agree with TRBD2. V was pared by 6 bases and J by 4 bases, with 6 bases of the junction left unmatched. Germline-derived CDR1 and CDR2 are MNHEY and SMNVEV (reference sequence). CDR3 length: 14 amino acids. The CDR3, as DNA: TGTGCCAGCAGCCGCGGGGGGGCGTCAGAGACCCAGTACTTC. Translating it yields CASSRGGASETQYF.

This clone is a singleton in its sample. V gene TRBV12-3 or TRBV12-4 combines with J gene TRBJ1-6; D unclear. The CDR3 length is 12 residues. Trimming shortened V by 1 base and J by 14 bases, and 9 bases separated the two germline ends. CDR3 sequence reads: CASSLGGQTLHF. The DNA of the CDR3 is TGTGCCAGCAGTTTAGGCGGTCAAACCCTCCACTTT.